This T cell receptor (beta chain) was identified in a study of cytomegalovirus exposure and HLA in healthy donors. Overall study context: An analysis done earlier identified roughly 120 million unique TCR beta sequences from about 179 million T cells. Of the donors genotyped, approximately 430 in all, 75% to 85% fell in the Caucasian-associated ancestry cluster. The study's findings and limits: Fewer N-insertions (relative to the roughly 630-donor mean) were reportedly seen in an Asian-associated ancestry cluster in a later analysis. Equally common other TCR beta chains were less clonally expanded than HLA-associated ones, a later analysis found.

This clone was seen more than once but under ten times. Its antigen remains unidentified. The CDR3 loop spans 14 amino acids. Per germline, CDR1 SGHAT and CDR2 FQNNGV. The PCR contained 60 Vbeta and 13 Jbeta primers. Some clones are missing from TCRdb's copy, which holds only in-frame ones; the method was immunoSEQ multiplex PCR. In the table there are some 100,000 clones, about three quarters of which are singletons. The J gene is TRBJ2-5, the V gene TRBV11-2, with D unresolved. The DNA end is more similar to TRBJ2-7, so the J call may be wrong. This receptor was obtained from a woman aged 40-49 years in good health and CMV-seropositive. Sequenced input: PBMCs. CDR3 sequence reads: CASSSTFQVYEQYF. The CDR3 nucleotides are TGTGCCAGCAGCTCCACCTTCCAGGTATACGAGCAGTACTTC.